These T cell receptor beta chains were read from a single sample in a study of vaccination effects on CD4 cells after COVID-19. The assay was immunoSEQ multiplex PCR, and TCRdb's table has in-frame clones only and misses some. The sample records 66,000 or so clones, around 74% being singletons. These receptors' antigens are unknown. The source was CD4+ T cells from PBMCs cultured without peptide, collected after COVID-19 vaccination. These TCRs come from a human donor who received a COVID-19 vaccine. The CDR3 runs from the conserved cysteine through the conserved F or W. D genes are given only for firm matches. The size field is filled for only some rows; it gives once, few, many or a size class.

j_call v_call clone_size d_call cdr3_aa cdr3_nt
TRBJ1-2 TRBV5-1 few NA CASSLLPSQVDRGYTF TGCGCCAGCAGCTTGCTGCCCTCGCAGGTGGACCGTGGCTACACCTTC
TRBJ2-1 TRBV6-5 NA NA CASSYPGARSYNEQFF TGTGCCAGCAGTTATCCGGGGGCCCGTTCCTACAATGAGCAGTTCTTC
TRBJ1-1 TRBV28 NA NA CASQMNTEAFF TGTGCCAGCCAGATGAACACTGAAGCTTTCTTT
TRBJ2-5 TRBV24-1 NA NA CATSDPRGAGETQYF TGTGCCACCAGTGACCCCCGGGGGGCAGGGGAGACCCAGTACTTC
TRBJ1-4 TRBV30 NA TRBD1 CAWSGYRGATNEKLFF TGTGCCTGGAGTGGGTACAGGGGTGCAACTAATGAAAAACTGTTTTTT
TRBJ1-1 TRBV5-1 few TRBD1 CASSLAVDGTGGRAFF TGCGCCAGCAGCTTGGCCGTCGATGGGACAGGGGGCCGAGCTTTCTTT
TRBJ1-1 TRBV6-2/TRBV6-3 NA NA CASSYNNARTAGTEAFF TGTGCCAGCAGTTACAATAATGCTAGGACCGCGGGCACTGAAGCTTTCTTT
TRBJ2-3 TRBV2 NA TRBD2 CASSEQSGVRTDTQYF TGTGCCAGCAGTGAACAAAGCGGGGTTCGCACAGATACGCAGTATTTT
TRBJ1-1 TRBV27 NA TRBD1 CASSFSWTGDTEAFF TGTGCCAGCAGCTTCTCCTGGACAGGGGACACTGAAGCTTTCTTT
TRBJ1-1 TRBV19 few NA CASKQTAKEAFF TGTGCCAGTAAACAGACAGCTAAAGAAGCTTTCTTT
TRBJ2-3 TRBV6-5 once TRBD1 CASRKGAGADTQYF TGTGCCAGCAGGAAGGGGGCGGGCGCAGATACGCAGTATTTT
TRBJ2-1 TRBV6-5 NA NA CASFGTTYNEQFF TGTGCCAGCTTCGGGACAACGTACAATGAGCAGTTCTTC
TRBJ1-5 TRBV18 NA TRBD1 CASSPRQGDQPQHF TGTGCCAGCTCACCGAGACAGGGCGATCAGCCCCAGCATTTT
TRBJ1-2 TRBV27 NA TRBD1 CASSTGTGHWGYTF TGTGCCAGCAGTACCGGGACAGGTCACTGGGGCTACACCTTC
TRBJ2-3 TRBV24-1 NA NA CATSGRNTLTDTQYF TGTGCCACCAGTGGTCGGAACACGCTCACAGATACGCAGTATTTT
TRBJ2-6 TRBV2 NA NA CASSRLGANVLTF TGTGCCAGCAGTCGCCTTGGGGCCAACGTCCTGACTTTC
TRBJ1-3 TRBV18 NA NA CASSPPGRSGNTIYF TGTGCCAGCTCACCACCAGGCAGGTCCGGAAACACCATATATTTT
TRBJ1-4 TRBV4-3 NA TRBD1 CASSPRTGEGEKLFF TGCGCCAGCAGCCCAAGGACAGGGGAAGGGGAAAAACTGTTTTTT
TRBJ1-4 TRBV19 few NA CASSISSDEKLFF TGTGCCAGTAGTATCTCCAGTGATGAAAAACTGTTTTTT
TRBJ1-1 TRBV6-6 NA NA CASSDRQTLNTEAFF TGTGCCAGCAGTGACCGACAGACCTTGAACACTGAAGCTTTCTTT
TRBJ1-2 TRBV24-1 NA NA CATSDGDVLGGYTF TGTGCCACCAGTGACGGGGACGTCTTGGGTGGCTACACCTTC
TRBJ2-5 TRBV28 NA NA CASSTDRQETQYF TGTGCCAGCAGTACCGACAGACAAGAGACCCAGTACTTC
TRBJ1-5 TRBV18 NA NA CASSRDTSEPQHF TGTGCCAGCTCACGGGACACCTCGGAGCCCCAGCATTTT
TRBJ1-6 TRBV6-5 NA TRBD1 CASRETGSPFSPLHF TGTGCCAGCAGGGAGACAGGGAGCCCCTTTTCACCCCTCCACTTT
TRBJ2-1 TRBV7-3 NA NA CASSLFQGTGSYNEQFF TGTGCCAGCAGCTTATTTCAGGGGACGGGTTCCTACAATGAGCAGTTCTTC
TRBJ2-1 TRBV6-6 few TRBD1 CASSGQGINEQFF TGTGCCAGCAGTGGACAGGGTATCAATGAGCAGTTCTTC
TRBJ2-2 TRBV7-3 few TRBD1 CASSSGQGGTGELFF TGTGCCAGCAGCTCCGGACAGGGCGGAACCGGGGAGCTGTTTTTT
TRBJ1-6 TRBV7-8 NA NA CASSLDRNSPLHF TGTGCCAGCAGCTTAGATCGGAATTCACCCCTCCACTTT
TRBJ2-5 TRBV6-6 NA NA CASSRGWETQYF TGTGCCAGCTCACGGGGGTGGGAGACCCAGTACTTC
TRBJ1-1 TRBV5-1 NA NA CASSASTTEAFF TGCGCCAGCAGCGCGAGCACCACTGAAGCTTTCTTT
TRBJ2-5 TRBV5-1 NA NA CASSSTDSAVAQYF TGCGCCAGCAGCTCTACTGACAGTGCCGTCGCCCAGTACTTC
TRBJ1-1 TRBV5-1 few TRBD1 CASSQTGDTEAFF TGCGCCAGCAGCCAGACAGGGGATACTGAAGCTTTCTTT
TRBJ2-1 TRBV4-3 NA NA CASSQDNRLQFF TGCGCCAGCAGCCAAGACAACAGGCTGCAGTTCTTC
TRBJ2-6 TRBV5-1 NA TRBD1 CASSSRTGGNPSGANVLTF TGCGCCAGCAGCTCGCGGACAGGGGGTAATCCATCTGGGGCCAACGTCCTGACTTTC
TRBJ2-5 TRBV2 NA TRBD1 CASSGTTGGGETQYF TGTGCCAGCAGCGGCACCACAGGGGGAGGAGAGACCCAGTACTTC
TRBJ1-2 TRBV7-2 NA NA CASSLKGGNNYGYTF TGTGCCAGCAGCTTAAAGGGGGGAAATAACTATGGCTACACCTTC
TRBJ1-1 TRBV3-1/TRBV3-2 NA NA CASSRRGTENTEAFF TGTGCCAGCAGCCGGAGAGGGACCGAGAACACTGAAGCTTTCTTT
TRBJ2-3 TRBV5-1 few TRBD1 CASLSGQGYTDTQYF TGCGCCAGCCTCTCTGGACAGGGCTACACAGATACGCAGTATTTT
TRBJ2-3 TRBV7-9 NA NA CASSLDHSTDTQYF TGTGCCAGCAGCTTGGATCACTCGACAGATACGCAGTATTTT
TRBJ2-6 TRBV6-4 few NA CASSDSRRSGANVLTF TGTGCCAGCAGTGACTCTAGGCGCTCTGGGGCCAACGTCCTGACTTTC
TRBJ1-6 TRBV5-1 NA NA CASSLVDSYNSPLHF TGCGCCAGCAGCTTGGTTGACTCCTATAATTCACCCCTCCACTTT
TRBJ2-1 TRBV5-1 NA NA CASSLMAGWGDEQFF TGCGCCAGCAGCTTGATGGCAGGGTGGGGCGATGAGCAGTTCTTC
TRBJ1-2 TRBV3-1/TRBV3-2 NA NA CASSQDGGSGYTF TGTGCCAGCAGCCAAGATGGGGGGAGCGGCTACACCTTC
TRBJ1-2 TRBV5-1 few NA CASSLEFGGNYGYTF TGCGCCAGCAGCTTGGAGTTTGGCGGGAACTATGGCTACACCTTC
TRBJ1-1 TRBV5-6 NA NA CASSLDVGINTEAFF TGTGCCAGCAGCTTGGATGTAGGGATTAACACTGAAGCTTTCTTT
TRBJ1-4 TRBV30 NA TRBD1 CAWKRQGSYEKLFF TGTGCCTGGAAACGACAGGGTTCTTATGAAAAACTGTTTTTT
TRBJ1-6 TRBV5-6 few NA CASSPNRAWGNLPLHF TGTGCCAGCAGCCCGAACAGGGCGTGGGGTAATTTACCCCTCCACTTT
TRBJ2-5 TRBV6-4 once TRBD2 CARIGRGSWGQETQYF TGTGCCAGAATCGGGCGCGGGAGCTGGGGGCAAGAGACCCAGTACTTC
TRBJ1-2 TRBV19 NA NA CASSIGRNYGYTF TGTGCCAGTAGTATTGGGAGGAACTATGGCTACACCTTC
TRBJ1-3 TRBV5-1 few NA CASSLYGGSGNTIYF TGCGCCAGCAGCTTGTATGGGGGCTCTGGAAACACCATATATTTT
TRBJ2-3 TRBV5-1 NA TRBD2 CASSLAGRGGQDTQYF TGCGCCAGCAGCTTGGCGGGGCGGGGGGGCCAAGATACGCAGTATTTT
TRBJ1-1 TRBV2 NA NA CASSELGGALTEAFF TGTGCCAGCAGTGAATTAGGGGGGGCTCTCACTGAAGCTTTCTTT
TRBJ2-5 TRBV28 once NA CASSSRVETQYF TGTGCCAGCAGTTCGAGGGTGGAGACCCAGTACTTC
TRBJ1-4 TRBV5-1 once TRBD1 CASSLIQGAGEKLFF TGCGCCAGCAGCTTAATACAGGGGGCAGGGGAAAAACTGTTTTTT
TRBJ1-5 TRBV9 once NA CASSVPNPGGEERQPQHF TGTGCCAGCAGCGTACCTAACCCGGGGGGCGAGGAAAGGCAGCCCCAGCATTTT
TRBJ1-1 TRBV12-3/TRBV12-4 NA NA CASSLGTNTEAFF TGTGCCAGCAGTTTGGGAACTAACACTGAAGCTTTCTTT
TRBJ2-3 TRBV30 NA TRBD2 CAWSVLAATDTQYF TGTGCCTGGAGTGTTCTAGCGGCCACAGATACGCAGTATTTT
TRBJ1-6 TRBV5-1 NA TRBD1 CASSTGGSSYNSPLHF TGCGCCAGCAGTACAGGGGGTAGCTCCTATAATTCACCCCTCCACTTT
TRBJ2-5 TRBV28 NA NA CASIDIRGGAETQYF TGTGCCAGCATCGACATCAGGGGGGGGGCAGAGACCCAGTACTTC